The clone carrying this T cell receptor (beta chain) turned up a few times. Its antigen remains unidentified. This sample stems from a study of T cells in Graves' hyperthyroidism and ophthalmopathy. The wider study: Peripheral blood was taken when the disease was first diagnosed, before any treatment began.

Study-wide results and limits: Progression to ophthalmopathy was predicted a median of 6.5 months early.

Exclusion of a patient resulted from uncontrolled infection, other autoimmune disease, pregnancy or lactation. Fresh peripheral blood, roughly 9.8 ml of it, supplied the PBMCs. What was amplified from RNA transcripts were TCR beta CDR3 regions. HTBI primers were used for first-round RT-PCR of the TCR CDR3. TCRdb called the multiplex PCR reads again in MiXCR, with one record for every CDR3 protein. The sample shows about 560,000 distinct CDR3 sequences, 11% to 15% of them seen only once. The trim removed 2 bases at V and 7 bases at J, leaving 10 bases unmatched. The CDR3 is 16 amino acids. Germline CDR1 and CDR2: LGHDT and YNNKEL (reference sequence).

Source material: blood. This clonotype originated in a middle-aged woman with Graves' hyperthyroidism. The chain combines TRBV3-1 with TRBJ2-2; TRBD1 agrees at 7 bases. CDR3 region: CASSQNLRGRGGELFF. CDR3 in DNA: TGTGCCAGCAGCCAAAATCTTAGGGGGCGCGGCGGGGAGCTGTTTTTT.